This T cell receptor beta chain was profiled in a study of OX40 agonist ivuxolimab in advanced cancers. Study in general: The dose-escalation cohort had hepatocellular carcinoma, melanoma, renal cell or head and neck cancer.

This CDR3 spans 14 amino acids. Germline V gene sequence: CDR1 MDHEN, CDR2 SYDVKM. TCRdb's copy holds only in-frame clones and misses some; the assay was immunoSEQ multiplex PCR. The sample includes approximately 64,000 clones, 70% to 90% of them seen just once. With respect to this clone: One junction end disagrees with the germline gene, perhaps due to a read error.

Source: CD4+ or CD8+ T cells sorted from blood, taken in a trial of the OX40 agonist ivuxolimab. This TCR was recovered from an adult with an advanced solid tumor such as melanoma, head and neck, liver or kidney cancer. The chain uses TRBV28 and TRBJ2-7, with 11 bases fitting TRBD1. The CDR3 sequence: CASSQSRDRGLVNF. DNA of the CDR3: TGTGCCAGCAGCCAAAGCCGGGACAGGGGGTTGGTGAACTTC.